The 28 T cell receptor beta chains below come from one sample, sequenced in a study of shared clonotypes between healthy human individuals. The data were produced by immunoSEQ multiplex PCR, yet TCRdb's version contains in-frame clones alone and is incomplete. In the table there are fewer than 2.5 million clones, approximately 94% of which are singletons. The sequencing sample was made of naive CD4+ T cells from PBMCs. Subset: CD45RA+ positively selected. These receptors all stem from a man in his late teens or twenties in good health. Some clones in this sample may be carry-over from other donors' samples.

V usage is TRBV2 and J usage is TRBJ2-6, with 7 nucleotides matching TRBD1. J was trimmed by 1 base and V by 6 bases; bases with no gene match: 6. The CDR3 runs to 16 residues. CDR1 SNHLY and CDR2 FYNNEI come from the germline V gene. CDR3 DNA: TGTGCCAGCAGCGCGACAGGGTTGTCTGGGGCCAACGTCCTGACTTTC. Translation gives CASSATGLSGANVLTF.

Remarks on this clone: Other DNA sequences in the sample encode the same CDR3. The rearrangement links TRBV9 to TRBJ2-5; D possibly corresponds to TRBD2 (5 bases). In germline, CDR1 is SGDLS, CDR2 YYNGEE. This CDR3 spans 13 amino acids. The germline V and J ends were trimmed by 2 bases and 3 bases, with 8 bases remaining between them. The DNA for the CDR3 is TGTGCCAGCAGCGTCCGGGATAAAGAGACCCAGTACTTC. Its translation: CASSVRDKETQYF.

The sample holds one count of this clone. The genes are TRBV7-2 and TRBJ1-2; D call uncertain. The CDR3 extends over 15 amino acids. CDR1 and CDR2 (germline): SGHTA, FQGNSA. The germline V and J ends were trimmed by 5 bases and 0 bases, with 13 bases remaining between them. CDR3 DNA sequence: TGTGCCAGCAGCCCAAACGTAAACCCTAACTATGGCTACACCTTC. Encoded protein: CASSPNVNPNYGYTF.

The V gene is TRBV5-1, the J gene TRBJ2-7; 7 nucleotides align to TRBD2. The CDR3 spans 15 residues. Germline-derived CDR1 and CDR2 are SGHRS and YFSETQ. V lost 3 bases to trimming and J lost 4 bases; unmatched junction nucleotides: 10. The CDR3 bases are TGCGCCAGCAGCTGGGGAGCGGGGCCAACATACGAGCAGTACTTC. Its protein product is CASSWGAGPTYEQYF.

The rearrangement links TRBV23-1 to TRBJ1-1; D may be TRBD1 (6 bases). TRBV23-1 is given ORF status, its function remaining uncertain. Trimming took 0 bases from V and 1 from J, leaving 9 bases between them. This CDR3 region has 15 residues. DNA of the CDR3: TGCGCCAGCAGTCAATCGAGGACAGCGAACACTGAAGCTTTCTTT. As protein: CASSQSRTANTEAFF.

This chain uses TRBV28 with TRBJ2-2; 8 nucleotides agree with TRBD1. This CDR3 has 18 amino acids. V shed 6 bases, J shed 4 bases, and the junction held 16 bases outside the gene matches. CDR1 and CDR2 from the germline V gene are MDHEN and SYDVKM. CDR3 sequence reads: CASSSRTGWYSGTGELFF. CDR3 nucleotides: TGTGCCAGCAGCTCCAGGACAGGGTGGTACTCCGGCACCGGGGAGCTGTTTTTT.

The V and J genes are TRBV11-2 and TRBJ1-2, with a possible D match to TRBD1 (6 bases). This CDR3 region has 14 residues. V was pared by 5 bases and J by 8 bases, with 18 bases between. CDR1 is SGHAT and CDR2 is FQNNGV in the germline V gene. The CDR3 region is CASSPTGTVRGYTF. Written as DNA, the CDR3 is TGTGCCAGCAGCCCGACAGGAACAGTCCGGGGCTACACCTTC.

CDR3: CASSSQLHYNEQFF. In nucleotides, the CDR3 is TGTGCCAGCAGCTCCCAACTACACTACAATGAGCAGTTCTTC. This chain uses TRBV7-9 with TRBJ2-1, with D unresolved. Germline-derived CDR1 and CDR2 are SEHNR and FQNEAQ (reference sequence). The CDR3 is made up of 14 amino acids. Trimming stripped 4 bases from V and 3 bases from J, with 10 bases between.

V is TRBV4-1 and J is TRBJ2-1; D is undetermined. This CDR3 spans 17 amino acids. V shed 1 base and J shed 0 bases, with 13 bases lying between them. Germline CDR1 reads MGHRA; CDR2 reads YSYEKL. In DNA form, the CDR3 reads TGCGCCAGCAGCCAAGTATCCGGTAGCTACTCCTACAATGAGCAGTTCTTC. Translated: CASSQVSGSYSYNEQFF.

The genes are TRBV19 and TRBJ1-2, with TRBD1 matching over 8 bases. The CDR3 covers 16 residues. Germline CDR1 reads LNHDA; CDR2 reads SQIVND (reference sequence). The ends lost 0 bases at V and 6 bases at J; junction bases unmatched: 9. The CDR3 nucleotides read TGTGCCAGTAGTATAGATCTTTTTTTGACAGGGGATGGCTACACCTTC. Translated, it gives CASSIDLFLTGDGYTF.

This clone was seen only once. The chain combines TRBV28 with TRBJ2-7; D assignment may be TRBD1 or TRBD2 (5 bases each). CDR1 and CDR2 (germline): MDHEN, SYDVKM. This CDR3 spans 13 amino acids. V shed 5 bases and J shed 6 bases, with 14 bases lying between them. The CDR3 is CASSMPGLGEQYF. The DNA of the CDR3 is TGTGCCAGCAGTATGCCGGGGCTGGGCGAGCAGTACTTC. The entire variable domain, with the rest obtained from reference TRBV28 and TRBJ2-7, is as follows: DVKVTQSSRYLVKRTGEKVFLECVQDMDHENMFWYRQDPGLGLRLIYFSYDVKMKEKGDIPEGYSVSREKKERFSLILESASTNQTSMYLCASSMPGLGEQYFGPGTRLTVT.

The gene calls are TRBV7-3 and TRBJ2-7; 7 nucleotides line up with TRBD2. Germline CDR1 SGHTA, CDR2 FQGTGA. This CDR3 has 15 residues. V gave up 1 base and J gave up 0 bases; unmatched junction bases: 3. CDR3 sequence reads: CASSLMGGSSYEQYF. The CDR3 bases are TGTGCCAGCAGCTTAATGGGCGGGAGCTCCTACGAGCAGTACTTC.

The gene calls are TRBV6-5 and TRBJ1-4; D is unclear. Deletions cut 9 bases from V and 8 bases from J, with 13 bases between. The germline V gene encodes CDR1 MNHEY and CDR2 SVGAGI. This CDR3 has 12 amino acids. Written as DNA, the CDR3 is TGTGCCAGTAAAGGGTTCGGGGAAAAACTGTTTTTT. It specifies CASKGFGEKLFF.

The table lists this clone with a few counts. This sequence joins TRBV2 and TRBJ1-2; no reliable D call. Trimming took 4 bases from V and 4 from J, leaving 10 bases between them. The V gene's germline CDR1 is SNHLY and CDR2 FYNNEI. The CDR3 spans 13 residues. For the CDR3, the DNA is TGTGCCAGCAGTGGGGGTAGCAGCTATGGCTACACCTTC. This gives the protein CASSGGSSYGYTF.

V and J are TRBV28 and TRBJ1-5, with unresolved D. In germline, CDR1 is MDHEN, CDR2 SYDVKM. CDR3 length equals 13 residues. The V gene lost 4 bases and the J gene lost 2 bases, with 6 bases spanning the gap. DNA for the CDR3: TGTGCCAGCAGTTGGTCAGGCAATCAGCCCCAGCATTTT. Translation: CASSWSGNQPQHF.

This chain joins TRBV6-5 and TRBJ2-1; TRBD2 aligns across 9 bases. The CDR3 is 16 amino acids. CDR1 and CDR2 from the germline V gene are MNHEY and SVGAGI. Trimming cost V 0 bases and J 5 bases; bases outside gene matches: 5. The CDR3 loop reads CASSYSRTSVDNEQFF. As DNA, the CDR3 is TGTGCCAGCAGTTACTCCCGGACTAGCGTCGACAATGAGCAGTTCTTC.

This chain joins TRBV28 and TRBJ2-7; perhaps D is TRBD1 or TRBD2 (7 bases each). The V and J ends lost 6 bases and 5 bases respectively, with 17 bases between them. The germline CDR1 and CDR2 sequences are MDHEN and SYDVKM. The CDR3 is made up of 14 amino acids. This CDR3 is CASSAGGGGNEQYF. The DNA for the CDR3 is TGTGCCAGCAGCGCCGGGGGAGGGGGCAACGAGCAGTACTTC.

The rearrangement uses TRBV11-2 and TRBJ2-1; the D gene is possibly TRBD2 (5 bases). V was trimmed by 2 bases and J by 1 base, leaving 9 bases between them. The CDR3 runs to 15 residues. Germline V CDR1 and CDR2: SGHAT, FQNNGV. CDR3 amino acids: CASSLRLRSYNEQFF. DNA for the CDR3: TGTGCCAGCAGCTTACGACTAAGATCCTACAATGAGCAGTTCTTC.

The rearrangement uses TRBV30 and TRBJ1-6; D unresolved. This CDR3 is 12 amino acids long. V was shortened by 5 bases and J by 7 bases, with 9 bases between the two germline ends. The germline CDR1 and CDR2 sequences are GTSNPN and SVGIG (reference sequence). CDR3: CAWALGNSPLHF. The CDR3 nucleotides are TGTGCCTGGGCCCTTGGGAATTCACCCCTCCACTTT.

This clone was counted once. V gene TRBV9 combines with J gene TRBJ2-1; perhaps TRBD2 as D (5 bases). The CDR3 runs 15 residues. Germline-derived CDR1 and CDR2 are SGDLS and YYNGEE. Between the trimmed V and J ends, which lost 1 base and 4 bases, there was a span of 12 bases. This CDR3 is CASSVSSLLYNEQFF. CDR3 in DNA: TGTGCCAGCAGCGTATCTAGCCTGTTGTACAATGAGCAGTTCTTC.

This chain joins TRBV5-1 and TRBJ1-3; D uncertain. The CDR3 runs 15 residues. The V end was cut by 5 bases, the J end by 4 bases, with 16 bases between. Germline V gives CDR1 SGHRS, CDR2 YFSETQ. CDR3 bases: TGCGCCAGCAGGTGGAGTGTGGAAATGGGAAACACCATATATTTT. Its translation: CASRWSVEMGNTIYF.

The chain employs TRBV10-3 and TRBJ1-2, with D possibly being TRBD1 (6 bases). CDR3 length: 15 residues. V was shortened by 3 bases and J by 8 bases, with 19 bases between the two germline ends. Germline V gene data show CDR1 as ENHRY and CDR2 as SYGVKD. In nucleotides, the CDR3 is TGTGCCATCAGTGAACGGGACGCAACAGGGATCGGCTACACCTTC. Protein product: CAISERDATGIGYTF.

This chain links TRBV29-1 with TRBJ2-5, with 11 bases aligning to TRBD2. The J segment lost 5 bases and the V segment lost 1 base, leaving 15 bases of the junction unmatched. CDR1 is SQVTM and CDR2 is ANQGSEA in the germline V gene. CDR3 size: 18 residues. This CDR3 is CSVEGISGRARDSETQYF. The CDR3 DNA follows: TGCAGCGTTGAAGGTATTAGCGGGAGGGCCAGAGATTCCGAGACCCAGTACTTC.

CDR3 loop: CASSVAGQPGQPQHF. In DNA form, the CDR3 reads TGCGCCAGCAGCGTGGCGGGACAGCCAGGCCAGCCCCAGCATTTT. The chain uses TRBV5-1 and TRBJ1-5; 7 bases line up with TRBD1. The V and J ends lost 4 bases and 7 bases, in that order; junction bases with no gene match: 11. Germline V gene data show CDR1 as SGHRS and CDR2 as YFSETQ. The CDR3 has 15 amino acids.

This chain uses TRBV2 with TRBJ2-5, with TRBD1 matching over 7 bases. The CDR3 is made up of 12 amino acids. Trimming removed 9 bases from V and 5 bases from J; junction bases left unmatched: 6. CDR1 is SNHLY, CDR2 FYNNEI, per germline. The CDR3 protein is CARDRDEETQYF. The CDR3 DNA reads TGTGCCAGAGACAGGGACGAGGAGACCCAGTACTTC. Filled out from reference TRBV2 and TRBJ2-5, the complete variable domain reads EPEVTQTPSHQVTQMGQEVILRCVPISNHLYFYWYRQILGQKVEFLVSFYNNEISEKSEIFDDQFSVERPDGSNFTLKIRSTKLEDSAMYFCARDRDEETQYFGPGTRLLVL.

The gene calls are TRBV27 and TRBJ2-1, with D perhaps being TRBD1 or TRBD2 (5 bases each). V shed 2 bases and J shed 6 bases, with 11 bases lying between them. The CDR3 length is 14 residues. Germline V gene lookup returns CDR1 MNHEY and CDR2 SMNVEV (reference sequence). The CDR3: CASSLPGRTNEQFF. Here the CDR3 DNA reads TGTGCCAGCAGTTTACCGGGACGGACCAATGAGCAGTTCTTC.

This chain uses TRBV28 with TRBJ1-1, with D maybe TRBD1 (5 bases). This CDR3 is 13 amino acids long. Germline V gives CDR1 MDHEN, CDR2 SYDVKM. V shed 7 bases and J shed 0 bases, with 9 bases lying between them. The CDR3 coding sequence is TGTGCCAGCACGGGGGGGGTGAACACTGAAGCTTTCTTT. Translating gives CASTGGVNTEAFF.

The CDR3 spells CASSSGMPVGGLLYEQYF. CDR3 nucleotide sequence: TGTGCCAGCAGCTCGGGCATGCCGGTCGGGGGACTACTCTACGAGCAGTACTTC. The chain carries TRBV5-4 and TRBJ2-7; 7 positions match TRBD2. CDR1 SGHNT and CDR2 YYREEE come from the germline V gene (reference sequence). The CDR3 runs 18 residues. V lost 3 bases and J lost 3; bases outside the gene matches: 18.